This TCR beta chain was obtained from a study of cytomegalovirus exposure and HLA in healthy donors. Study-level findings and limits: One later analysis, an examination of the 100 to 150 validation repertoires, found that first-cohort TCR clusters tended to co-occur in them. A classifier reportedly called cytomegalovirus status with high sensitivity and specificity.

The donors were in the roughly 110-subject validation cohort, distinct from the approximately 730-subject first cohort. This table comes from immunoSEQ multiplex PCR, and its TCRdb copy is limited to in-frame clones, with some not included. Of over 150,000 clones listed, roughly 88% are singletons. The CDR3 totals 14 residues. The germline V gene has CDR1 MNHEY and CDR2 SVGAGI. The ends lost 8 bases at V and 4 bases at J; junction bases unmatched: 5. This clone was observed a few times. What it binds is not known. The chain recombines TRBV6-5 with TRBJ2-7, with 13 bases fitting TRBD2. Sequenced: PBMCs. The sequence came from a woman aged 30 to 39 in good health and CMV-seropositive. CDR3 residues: CASRRTSGSYEQYF. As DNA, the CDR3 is TGTGCCAGCCGAAGGACTAGCGGGAGTTACGAGCAGTACTTC.